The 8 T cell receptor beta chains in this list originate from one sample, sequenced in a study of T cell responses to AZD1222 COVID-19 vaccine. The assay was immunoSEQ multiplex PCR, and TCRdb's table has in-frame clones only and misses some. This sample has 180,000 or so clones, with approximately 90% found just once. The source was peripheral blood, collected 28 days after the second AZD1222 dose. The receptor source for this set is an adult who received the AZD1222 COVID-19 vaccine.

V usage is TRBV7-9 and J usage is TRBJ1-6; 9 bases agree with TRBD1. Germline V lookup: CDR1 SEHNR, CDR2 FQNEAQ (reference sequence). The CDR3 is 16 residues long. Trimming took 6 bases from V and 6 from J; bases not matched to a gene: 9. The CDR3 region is CASSQTQGAANSPLHF. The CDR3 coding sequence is TGTGCCAGCAGTCAGACACAGGGGGCGGCTAATTCACCCCTCCACTTT. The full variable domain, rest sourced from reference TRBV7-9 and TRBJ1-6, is DTGVSQNPRHKITKRGQNVTFRCDPISEHNRLYWYRQTLGQGPEFLTYFQNEAQLEKSRLLSDRFSAERPKGSFSTLEIQRTEQGDSAMYLCASSQTQGAANSPLHFGNGTRLTVT.

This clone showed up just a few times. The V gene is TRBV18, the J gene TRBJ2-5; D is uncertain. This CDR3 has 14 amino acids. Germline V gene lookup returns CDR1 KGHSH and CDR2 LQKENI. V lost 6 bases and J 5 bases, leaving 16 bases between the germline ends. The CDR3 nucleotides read TGTGCCAGCTCTCTCGGTCGGGCTCCGGAGACCCAGTACTTC. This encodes CASSLGRAPETQYF.

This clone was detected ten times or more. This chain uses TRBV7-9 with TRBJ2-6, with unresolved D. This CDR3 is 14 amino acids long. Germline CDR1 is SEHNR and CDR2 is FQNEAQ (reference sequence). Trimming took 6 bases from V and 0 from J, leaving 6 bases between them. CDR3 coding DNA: TGTGCCAGCAGTCGGGTCTCTGGGGCCAACGTCCTGACTTTC. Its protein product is CASSRVSGANVLTF.

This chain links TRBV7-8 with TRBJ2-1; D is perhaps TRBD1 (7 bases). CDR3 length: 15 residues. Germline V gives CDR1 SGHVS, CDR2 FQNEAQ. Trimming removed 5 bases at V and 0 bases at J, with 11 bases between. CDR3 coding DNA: TGTGCCAGCAGCGTGCAGGGGGGCTCCTACAATGAGCAGTTCTTC. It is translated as CASSVQGGSYNEQFF.

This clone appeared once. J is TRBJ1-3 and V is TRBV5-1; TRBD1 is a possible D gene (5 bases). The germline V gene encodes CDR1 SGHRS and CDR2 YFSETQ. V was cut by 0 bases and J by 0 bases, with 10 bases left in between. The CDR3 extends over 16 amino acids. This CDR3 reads CASSLVQGGSGNTIYF. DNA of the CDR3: TGCGCCAGCAGCTTGGTTCAGGGAGGCTCTGGAAACACCATATATTTT.

CDR3 coding DNA: TGTGCCAGCAGCGTAGTCCCGCGGGGGGGCAGAGAGACCCAGTACTTC. Translated, it gives CASSVVPRGGRETQYF. The J gene is TRBJ2-5, the V gene TRBV9, with 9 bases matching TRBD2. The CDR3 consists of 16 residues. J gave up 4 bases and V 0 bases, and 7 bases lay outside the gene matches. CDR1 is SGDLS, CDR2 YYNGEE, per germline.

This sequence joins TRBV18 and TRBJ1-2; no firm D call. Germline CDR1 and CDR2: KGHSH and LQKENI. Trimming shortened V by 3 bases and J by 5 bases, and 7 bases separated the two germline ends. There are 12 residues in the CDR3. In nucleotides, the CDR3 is TGTGCCAGCTCACCGTCTCCTTATGGCTACACCTTC. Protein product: CASSPSPYGYTF.

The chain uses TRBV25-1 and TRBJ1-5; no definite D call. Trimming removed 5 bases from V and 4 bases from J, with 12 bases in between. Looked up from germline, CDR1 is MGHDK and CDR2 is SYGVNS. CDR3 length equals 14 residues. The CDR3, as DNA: TGTGCCAGCAGTAATCCGGGCCCTAATCAGCCCCAGCATTTT. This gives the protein CASSNPGPNQPQHF.